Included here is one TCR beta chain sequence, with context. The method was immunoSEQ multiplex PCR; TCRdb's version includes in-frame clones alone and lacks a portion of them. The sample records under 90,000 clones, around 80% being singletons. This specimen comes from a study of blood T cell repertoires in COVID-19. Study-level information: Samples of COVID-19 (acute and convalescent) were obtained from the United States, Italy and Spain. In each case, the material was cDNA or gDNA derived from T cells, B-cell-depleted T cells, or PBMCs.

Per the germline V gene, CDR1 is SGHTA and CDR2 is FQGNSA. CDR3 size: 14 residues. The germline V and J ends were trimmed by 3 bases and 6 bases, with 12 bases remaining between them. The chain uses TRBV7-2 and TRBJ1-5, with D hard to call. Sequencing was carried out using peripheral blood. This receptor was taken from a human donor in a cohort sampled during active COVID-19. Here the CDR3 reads CASSFPGGGQPQHF. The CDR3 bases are TGTGCCAGCAGCTTTCCGGGTGGCGGTCAGCCCCAGCATTTT.